This T cell receptor beta chain was profiled in a study of T-cell memory formation after mild COVID-19. General study points: There were some responding clones in pre-infection memory, which suggested that cross-reactive memory had joined.

Worth noting for this clonotype: Its specificity is unknown.

TCRdb used MiXCR to reprocess the 5' RACE reads, holding one entry per CDR3 protein. This sample has about 420,000 distinct CDR3 sequences, with around 22% found just once. V was clipped by 0 bases and J by 3 bases; unmatched bases: 5. Germline assignment: CDR1 SGHVS and CDR2 FNYEAQ. CDR3 length: 17 amino acids. The chain links TRBV7-6 to TRBJ2-7, with TRBD2 matching over 13 bases. The TCR originated in an adult woman who had mild COVID-19 (a few samples of this study predate the infection). Cell type and time point are not known. Specimen: PBMCs or a T cell subset sorted from them (not recorded which). As DNA, the CDR3 is TGTGCCAGCAGCTTAGCCCCTACTAGCGGGGGGGACTACGAGCAGTACTTC. Protein: CASSLAPTSGGDYEQYF.